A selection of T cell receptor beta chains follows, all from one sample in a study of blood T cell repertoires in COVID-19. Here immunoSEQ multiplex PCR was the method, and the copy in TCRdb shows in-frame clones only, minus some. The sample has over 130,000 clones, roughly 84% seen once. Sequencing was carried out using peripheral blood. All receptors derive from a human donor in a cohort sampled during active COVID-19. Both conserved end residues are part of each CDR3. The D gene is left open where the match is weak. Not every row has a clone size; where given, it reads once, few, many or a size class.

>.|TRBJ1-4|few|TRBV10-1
CASSVLRDATNEKLFF
TGCGCCAGCAGTGTCCTCAGGGATGCAACTAATGAAAAACTGTTTTTT
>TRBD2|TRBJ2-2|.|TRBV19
CASTIKWGGTGELFF
TGTGCCAGTACCATTAAATGGGGGGGAACCGGGGAGCTGTTTTTT
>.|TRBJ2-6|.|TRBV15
CATSPMRTGANVLTF
TGTGCCACCAGCCCCATGAGGACTGGGGCCAACGTCCTGACTTTC
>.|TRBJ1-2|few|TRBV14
CASSQANYGYTF
TGTGCCAGCAGCCAAGCGAACTATGGCTACACCTTC
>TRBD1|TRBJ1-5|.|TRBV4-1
CASSHRTGQGLSNQPQHF
TGCGCCAGCAGCCACCGAACGGGACAGGGGCTTAGCAATCAGCCCCAGCATTTT
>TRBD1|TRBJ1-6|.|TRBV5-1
CASSPGQGRNSPLHF
TGCGCCAGCAGCCCCGGACAGGGGAGAAATTCACCCCTCCACTTT
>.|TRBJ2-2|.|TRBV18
CASSPVQSNTGELFF
TGTGCCAGCTCACCAGTTCAGTCGAACACCGGGGAGCTGTTTTTT
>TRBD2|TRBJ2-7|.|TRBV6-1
CASSEAGRVPQYF
TGTGCCAGCAGTGAAGCAGGGAGGGTCCCGCAGTACTTC
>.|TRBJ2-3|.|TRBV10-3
CAISESRTSTDTQYF
TGTGCCATCAGTGAGTCACGCACTAGCACAGATACGCAGTATTTT
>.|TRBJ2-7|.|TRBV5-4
CASSLGPPGEQYF
TGTGCCAGCAGCTTGGGGCCTCCGGGGGAGCAGTACTTC
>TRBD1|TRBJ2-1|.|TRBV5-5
CASSLTDRVNEQFF
TGTGCCAGCAGCCTAACCGACAGGGTCAATGAGCAGTTCTTC
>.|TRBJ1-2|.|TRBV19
CASSINGGGKGYTF
TGTGCCAGTAGTATCAATGGTGGGGGCAAAGGCTACACCTTC
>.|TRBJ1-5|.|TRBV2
CASRYPGTKNQPQHF
TGTGCCAGCAGGTATCCCGGGACAAAGAATCAGCCCCAGCATTTT
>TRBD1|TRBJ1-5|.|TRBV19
CASSDRATYSNQPQHF
TGTGCCAGTAGTGACAGGGCTACGTATAGCAATCAGCCCCAGCATTTT
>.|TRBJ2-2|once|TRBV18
CASSPPATRSTGELFF
TGTGCCAGCTCACCACCCGCGACTCGGAGCACCGGGGAGCTGTTTTTT
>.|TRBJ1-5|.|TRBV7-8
CASSLVANQPQHF
TGTGCCAGCAGCTTAGTAGCTAATCAGCCCCAGCATTTT
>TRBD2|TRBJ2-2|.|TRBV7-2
CASSLESGGATGELFF
TGTGCCAGCAGCTTAGAGAGCGGGGGGGCCACCGGGGAGCTGTTTTTT
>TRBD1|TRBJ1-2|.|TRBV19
CASMFKTGDYGYTF
TGTGCCAGTATGTTCAAAACAGGGGACTATGGCTACACCTTC
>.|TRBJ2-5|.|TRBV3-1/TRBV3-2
CASSQRGGQETQYF
TGTGCCAGCAGCCAAAGGGGGGGGCAAGAGACCCAGTACTTC
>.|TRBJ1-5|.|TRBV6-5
CASSYSGSSNQPQHF
TGTGCCAGCAGTTACTCGGGCAGCAGCAATCAGCCCCAGCATTTT
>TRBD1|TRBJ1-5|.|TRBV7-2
CASSSPTGGTVEPQHF
TGTGCCAGCAGCTCCCCAACAGGGGGGACCGTTGAGCCCCAGCATTTT
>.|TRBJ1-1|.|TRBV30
CAWNRNTEAFF
TGTGCCTGGAACAGGAACACTGAAGCTTTCTTT
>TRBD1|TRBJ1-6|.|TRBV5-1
CASSLDQGVDNSPLHF
TGCGCCAGCAGCTTGGACCAGGGGGTCGATAATTCACCCCTCCACTTT
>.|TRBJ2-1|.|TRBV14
CASSPGPRSNEQFF
TGTGCCAGCAGCCCTGGTCCTAGGAGCAATGAGCAGTTCTTC
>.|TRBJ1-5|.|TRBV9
CASSRGTLGNQPQHF
TGTGCCAGCTCCCGAGGGACTTTGGGGAATCAGCCCCAGCATTTT
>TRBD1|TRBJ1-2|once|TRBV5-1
CASSGTGTDTNYGYTF
TGCGCCAGCAGCGGAACCGGGACAGATACTAACTATGGCTACACCTTC
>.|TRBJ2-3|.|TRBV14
CASSQDIGGTDTQYF
TGTGCCAGCAGCCAAGATATCGGGGGTACAGATACGCAGTATTTT
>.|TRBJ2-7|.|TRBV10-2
CASSDTSGDPYEQYF
TGCGCCAGCAGTGATACGTCAGGGGATCCCTACGAGCAGTACTTC
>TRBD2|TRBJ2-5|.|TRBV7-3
CASSLLAGPQETQYF
TGTGCCAGCAGCTTGTTAGCGGGGCCCCAAGAGACCCAGTACTTC